What follows describes a single T cell receptor beta chain. This sample is part of a study of control samples from healthy donors and cancer patients. CDR1 is SGHRS, CDR2 YFSETQ, per germline. V lost 4 bases and J 1 base, leaving 8 bases between the germline ends. The CDR3 consists of 14 residues. Only in-frame clones appear in the TCRdb table, and some are missing; sequencing was by immunoSEQ multiplex PCR. The table shows 210,000 or so clones, with roughly nine tenths occurring only once. The source material was blood. The chain combines TRBV5-1 with TRBJ2-2; no clear D. The TCR was taken from a man aged 30-40 years in good health. The CDR3 spells CASSPSWNTGELFF. The CDR3 DNA reads TGCGCCAGCAGCCCTAGTTGGAACACCGGGGAGCTGTTTTTT.